This T cell receptor (beta chain) was documented in a study of shared clonotypes between healthy human individuals. The study, taken as a whole, reports: Richness estimates generally favored naive over memory subsets. Sorted-subset sequencing was shown by rarefaction to be incomplete despite large depth.

Many counts were recorded for this clone. As yet, its antigen is unknown. Execution of the assay was at deep level. Several immunoSEQ plates received, in even portions, the genomic DNA of each subset. Method: immunoSEQ multiplex PCR; TCRdb's copy keeps in-frame clones and lacks some. The table includes 700,000 or so clones, about three quarters detected once. Sample: memory CD4+ T cells sorted from blood. The subset is: CD45RA-negative fraction. The sequence was collected from a woman in her twenties or thirties in good health.

Written as DNA, the CDR3 is TGTGCCACCAGCCTAGGCGTAGGCGGGGAGCTGTTTTTT. It translates to CATSLGVGGELFF. The chain uses TRBV2 and TRBJ2-2; no firm D call. The CDR3 covers 13 residues. Trimming pared 10 bases from V and 7 bases from J, leaving 16 bases between. Germline V gives CDR1 SNHLY, CDR2 FYNNEI.